These T cell receptor beta chains were read from a single sample in a study of blood T cell repertoires in COVID-19. Some clones are missing from TCRdb's copy, which holds only in-frame ones; the method was immunoSEQ multiplex PCR. The sample records 250,000 to 350,000 clones, around 85% being singletons. The sequenced sample was peripheral blood. Receptors were obtained from a human donor with COVID-19, enrolled during active disease. The donor label of this sample is uncertain. Each CDR3 is given with its conserved first and last residue. A D gene is named only where the DNA matches it firmly. The size field is filled for only some rows; it gives once, few, many or a size class.

TRBJ2-5 | NA | TRBV5-1 | NA | TGCGCCAGCAGCTTGGAGTCAGGGTTTGAAGAGACCCAGTACTTC | CASSLESGFEETQYF
TRBJ1-5 | NA | TRBV2 | NA | TGTGCCAGCAGGCGGACTCCGGGGAGCAATCAGCCCCAGCATTTT | CASRRTPGSNQPQHF
TRBJ2-7 | few | TRBV5-5 | NA | TGTGCCAGCAGCTTGGGAGGGAATCCCTACGAGCAGTACTTC | CASSLGGNPYEQYF
TRBJ1-1 | NA | TRBV9 | NA | TGTGCCAGCAGCGTAGGCAGGGGCCCCCTGAACACTGAAGCTTTCTTT | CASSVGRGPLNTEAFF
TRBJ2-7 | once | TRBV20-1 | TRBD2 | TGCAGTGCCCGACTAGCGGATGAGCAGTACTTC | CSARLADEQYF
TRBJ2-2 | NA | TRBV10-3 | TRBD1 | TGTGCCATCAGTGAGACAGGGGCCGGGGAGCTGTTTTTT | CAISETGAGELFF
TRBJ2-2 | few | TRBV30 | NA | TGTGCCTGGAGTCGTACAAGGAACACCGGGGAGCTGTTTTTT | CAWSRTRNTGELFF
TRBJ1-1 | NA | TRBV6-6 | NA | TGTGCCAGCAGTCCCCCGGGCGAGGGCTTCACTGAAGCTTTCTTT | CASSPPGEGFTEAFF
TRBJ2-7 | NA | TRBV28 | TRBD2 | TGTGCCAGCAGTTCCGTCGGGACTAGCGGTACCTACGAGCAGTACTTC | CASSSVGTSGTYEQYF
TRBJ1-2 | NA | TRBV2 | NA | TGTGCCAGCAGCGACAGGCTTAACTATGGCTACACCTTC | CASSDRLNYGYTF
TRBJ2-7 | once | TRBV7-2 | TRBD2 | TGTGCCAGCAGCCCAGACGGGACTAGCGGTCCCTACGAGCAGTACTTC | CASSPDGTSGPYEQYF
TRBJ1-3 | NA | TRBV28 | NA | TGTGCCAGCAGTTTTCACAGAGGTTCGGAGGTCGGAAACACCATATATTTT | CASSFHRGSEVGNTIYF
TRBJ1-6 | NA | TRBV10-2 | NA | TGCGCCAGCAGTGGGGCAGGATTTAATTCACCCCTCCACTTT | CASSGAGFNSPLHF
TRBJ2-1 | NA | TRBV6-4 | TRBD2 | TGTGCCAGCAGTGACTCGAGGAGACTAGCGGGAGGGGGGTACAATGAGCAGTTCTTC | CASSDSRRLAGGGYNEQFF
TRBJ1-3 | NA | TRBV14 | NA | TGTGCCAGCAGCCAAGAATCGGTTATATACCCTAGGGGCAGAAGTGGAAACACCATATATTTT | CASSQESVIYPRGRSGNTIYF
TRBJ1-2 | NA | TRBV6-5 | NA | TGTGCCAGCAGACTAGGGGAGGCTAACTATGGCTACACCTTC | CASRLGEANYGYTF
TRBJ1-4 | NA | TRBV5-8 | NA | TGTGCCAGCATCGCTTCGGATTGGTGGAGTGAAAAACTGTTTTTT | CASIASDWWSEKLFF
TRBJ2-3 | NA | TRBV18 | TRBD2 | TGTGCCAGCTCATACTCACGCACCAGCGGGAGGCCAGATACGCAGTATTTT | CASSYSRTSGRPDTQYF
TRBJ2-7 | NA | TRBV4-2 | NA | TGTGCCAGCAGCCAAGAGCAGGGGCCCTACGAGCAGTACTTC | CASSQEQGPYEQYF
TRBJ2-7 | NA | TRBV6-2/TRBV6-3 | TRBD2 | TGTGCCAGCAGTTACGGGCCGAGCGGGAGGGTCCTGTACGAGCAGTACTTC | CASSYGPSGRVLYEQYF
TRBJ1-1 | NA | TRBV6-6 | TRBD1 | TGTGCCAGCAGACCCCTGGCAGGGGGCGTCGGCACTGAAGCTTTCTTT | CASRPLAGGVGTEAFF
TRBJ1-2 | NA | TRBV29-1 | NA | TGCAGCGTTGAATTAAAAGGGGCCGGTAACTATGGCTACACCTTC | CSVELKGAGNYGYTF
TRBJ1-5 | NA | TRBV23-1 | NA | TGCGCCAGCAGTCAAGCAGGTTCATATAGCAATCAGCCCCAGCATTTT | CASSQAGSYSNQPQHF
TRBJ2-3 | few | TRBV11-3 | TRBD2 | TGTGCCAGCAGCTTGGGGGGGAGAACAGATACGCAGTATTTT | CASSLGGRTDTQYF
TRBJ1-6 | NA | TRBV6-5 | TRBD1 | TGTGCCAGCAGTCTGGGACAGACGGATTCACCCCTCCACTTT | CASSLGQTDSPLHF
TRBJ1-1 | few | TRBV11-2 | TRBD1 | TGTGCCAGCAGCCACACCCCTGGACAGGGCGAGACTGAAGCTTTCTTT | CASSHTPGQGETEAFF
TRBJ1-3 | NA | TRBV5-1 | NA | TGCGCCAGCAGCTTGGAGGAGGTGGGGGCGCTCGGAAACACCATATATTTT | CASSLEEVGALGNTIYF
TRBJ1-2 | NA | TRBV5-1 | NA | TGCGCCAGCAGCTTGGGAGGACAAAACAACTATGGCTACACCTTC | CASSLGGQNNYGYTF
TRBJ2-5 | few | TRBV11-2 | TRBD2 | TGTGCCAGCAGCCTGAGACTAGCGGGAGTGGAGACCCAGTACTTC | CASSLRLAGVETQYF
TRBJ1-5 | NA | TRBV29-1 | TRBD1 | TGCAGCGTTGGGACAGGGGGAAATCAGCCCCAGCATTTT | CSVGTGGNQPQHF
TRBJ2-7 | NA | TRBV4-2 | NA | TGTGCCAGCAGCCAAGATAGGGGGAGGGAATACCTGTACGAGCAGTACTTC | CASSQDRGREYLYEQYF
TRBJ1-1 | once | TRBV5-4 | NA | TGTGCCAGCATGTCCGGCGGGGGCGGCACTGAAGCTTTCTTT | CASMSGGGGTEAFF
TRBJ1-2 | NA | TRBV11-2 | NA | TGTGCCAGCAGCTTAGACTACCCCAACTATGGCTACACCTTC | CASSLDYPNYGYTF
TRBJ2-2 | NA | TRBV5-4 | NA | TGTGCCAGCAGCCCCCGTTGGGCAACCGGGGAGCTGTTTTTT | CASSPRWATGELFF
TRBJ2-4 | NA | TRBV6-4 | TRBD1 | TGTGCCAGCACCCGACGGACAGGCCCCAAAAACATTCAGTACTTC | CASTRRTGPKNIQYF
TRBJ2-7 | NA | TRBV6-1 | NA | TGTGCCAGCAGTGTGAGGCAGGGAGGTACCTCCTCCTACGAGCAGTACTTC | CASSVRQGGTSSYEQYF
TRBJ1-4 | NA | TRBV18 | TRBD1 | TGTGCCAGCTCACCACAGGCGACAGGGGCGAATGAAAAACTGTTTTTT | CASSPQATGANEKLFF
TRBJ2-7 | NA | TRBV30 | NA | TGTGCCTGTACGATGGGGCGGGACAGTGGCGACTACGAGCAGTACTTC | CACTMGRDSGDYEQYF
TRBJ2-1 | NA | TRBV27 | TRBD2 | TGTGCCAGCAGTTTAGACGGGAGGGCATGGAATGAGCAGTTCTTC | CASSLDGRAWNEQFF
TRBJ1-2 | NA | TRBV4-1 | NA | TGCGCCAGCAGCCAAGATAATGTCAGGGGTACTTATGGCTACACCTTC | CASSQDNVRGTYGYTF
TRBJ1-2 | NA | TRBV29-1 | TRBD1 | TGCAGCGTCGGACAGGGGGACTATGGCTACACCTTC | CSVGQGDYGYTF
TRBJ1-2 | NA | TRBV7-2 | NA | TGTGCCAGCAGCCCGGCGGGGCGAGTCGGGTATGGCTACACCTTC | CASSPAGRVGYGYTF
TRBJ2-2 | NA | TRBV3-1/TRBV3-2 | NA | TGTGCCAGCAGCCCAAGGGGGGGCGGTGAGAACACCGGGGAGCTGTTTTTT | CASSPRGGGENTGELFF
TRBJ2-7 | NA | TRBV7-2 | NA | TGTGCCAGCAGCTTAGTGGGGGCACAGAACGAGCAGTACTTC | CASSLVGAQNEQYF
TRBJ2-7 | NA | TRBV3-1/TRBV3-2 | TRBD1 | TGTGCCAGCAGCCAAACCTGGGACAGTTCCTACGAGCAGTACTTC | CASSQTWDSSYEQYF